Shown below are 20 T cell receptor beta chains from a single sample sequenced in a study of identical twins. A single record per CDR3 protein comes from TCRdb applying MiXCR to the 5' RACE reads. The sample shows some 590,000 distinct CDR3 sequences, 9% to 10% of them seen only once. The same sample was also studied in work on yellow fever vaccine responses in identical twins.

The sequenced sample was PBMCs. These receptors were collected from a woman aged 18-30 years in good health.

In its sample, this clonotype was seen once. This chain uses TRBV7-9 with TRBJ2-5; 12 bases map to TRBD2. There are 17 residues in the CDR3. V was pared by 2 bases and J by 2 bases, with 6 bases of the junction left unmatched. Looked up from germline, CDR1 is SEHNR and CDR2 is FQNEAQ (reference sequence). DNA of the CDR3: TGTGCCAGCAGCTTACTCCTAGCGGGAGGGCCTCAAGAGACCCAGTACTTC. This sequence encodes CASSLLLAGGPQETQYF. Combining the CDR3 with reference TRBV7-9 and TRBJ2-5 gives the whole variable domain DTGVSQNPRHKITKRGQNVTFRCDPISEHNRLYWYRQTLGQGPEFLTYFQNEAQLEKSRLLSDRFSAERPKGSFSTLEIQRTEQGDSAMYLCASSLLLAGGPQETQYFGPGTRLLVL.

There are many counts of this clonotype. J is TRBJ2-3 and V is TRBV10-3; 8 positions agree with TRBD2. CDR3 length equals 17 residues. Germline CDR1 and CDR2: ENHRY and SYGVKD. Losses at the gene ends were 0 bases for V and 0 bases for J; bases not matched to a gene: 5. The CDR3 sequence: CAISESRLATSTDTQYF. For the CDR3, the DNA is TGTGCCATCAGTGAGTCCCGACTAGCGACTAGCACAGATACGCAGTATTTT.

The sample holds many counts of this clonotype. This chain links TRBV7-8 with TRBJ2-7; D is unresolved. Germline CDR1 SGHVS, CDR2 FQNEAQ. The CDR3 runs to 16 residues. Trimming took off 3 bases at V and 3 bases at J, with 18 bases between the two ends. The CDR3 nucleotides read TGTGCCAGCAGCTTGCTGGGTATCGGCTTCAACTACGAGCAGTACTTC. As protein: CASSLLGIGFNYEQYF.

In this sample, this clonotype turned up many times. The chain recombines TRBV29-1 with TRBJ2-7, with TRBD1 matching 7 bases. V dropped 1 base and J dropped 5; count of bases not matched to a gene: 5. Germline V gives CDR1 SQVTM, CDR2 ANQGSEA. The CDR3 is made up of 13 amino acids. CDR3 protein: CSVEVRQGDEQYF. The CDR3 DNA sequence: TGCAGCGTTGAAGTCCGACAGGGTGACGAGCAGTACTTC.

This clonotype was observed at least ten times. The CDR3 loop reads CATSRVVAGGYEQYF. For the CDR3, the DNA is TGTGCCACCAGCAGAGTAGTAGCGGGGGGCTACGAGCAGTACTTC. The chain carries TRBV15 and TRBJ2-7; 10 bases are a match to TRBD2. Looked up from germline, CDR1 is LNHNV and CDR2 is YYDKDF (reference sequence). With V trimmed by 1 base and J by 3 bases, 3 bases remained unmatched. The CDR3 contains 15 residues.

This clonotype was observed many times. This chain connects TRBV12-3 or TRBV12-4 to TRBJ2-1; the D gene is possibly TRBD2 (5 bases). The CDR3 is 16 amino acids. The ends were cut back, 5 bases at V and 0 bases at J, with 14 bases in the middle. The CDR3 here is CASSHYGGYSYNEQFF. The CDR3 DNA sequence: TGTGCCAGCAGTCATTACGGCGGGTACTCCTACAATGAGCAGTTCTTC.

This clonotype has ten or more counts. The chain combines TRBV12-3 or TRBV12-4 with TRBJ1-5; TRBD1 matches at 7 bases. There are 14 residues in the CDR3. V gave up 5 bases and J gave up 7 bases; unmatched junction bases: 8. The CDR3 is CASSPQTGNQPQHF. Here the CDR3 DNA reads TGTGCCAGCAGTCCTCAGACAGGGAACCAGCCCCAGCATTTT.

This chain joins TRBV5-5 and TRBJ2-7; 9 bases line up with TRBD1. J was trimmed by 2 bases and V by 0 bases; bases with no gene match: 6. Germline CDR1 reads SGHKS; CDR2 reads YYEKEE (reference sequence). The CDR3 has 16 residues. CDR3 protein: CASSLEDRGIPYEQYF. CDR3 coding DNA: TGTGCCAGCAGCTTGGAGGACAGGGGTATTCCCTACGAGCAGTACTTC.

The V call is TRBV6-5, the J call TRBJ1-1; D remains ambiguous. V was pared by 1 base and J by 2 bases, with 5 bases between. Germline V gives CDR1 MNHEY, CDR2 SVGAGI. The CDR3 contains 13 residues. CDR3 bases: TGTGCCAGCAGTTACTTGGAAAACACTGAAGCTTTCTTT. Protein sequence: CASSYLENTEAFF.

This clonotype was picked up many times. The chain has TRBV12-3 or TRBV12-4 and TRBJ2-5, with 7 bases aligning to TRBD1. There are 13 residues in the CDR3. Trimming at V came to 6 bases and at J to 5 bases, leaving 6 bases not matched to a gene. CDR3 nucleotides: TGTGCCAGCAGACAGACAGGGCTGGAGACCCAGTACTTC. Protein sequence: CASRQTGLETQYF.

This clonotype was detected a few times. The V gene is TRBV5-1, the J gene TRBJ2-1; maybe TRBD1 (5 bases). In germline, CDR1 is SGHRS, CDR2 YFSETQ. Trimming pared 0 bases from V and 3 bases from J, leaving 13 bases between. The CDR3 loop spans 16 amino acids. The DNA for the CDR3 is TGCGCCAGCAGCTTGGTGCCGGGTCAGGGCTACAATGAGCAGTTCTTC. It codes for CASSLVPGQGYNEQFF.

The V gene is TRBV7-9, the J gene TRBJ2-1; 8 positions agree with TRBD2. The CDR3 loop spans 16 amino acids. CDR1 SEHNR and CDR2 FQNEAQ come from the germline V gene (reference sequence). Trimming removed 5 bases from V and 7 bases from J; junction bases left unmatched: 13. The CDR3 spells CASSPLRAGGWNEQFF. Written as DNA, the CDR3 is TGTGCCAGCAGCCCCTTGAGGGCGGGAGGTTGGAATGAGCAGTTCTTC.

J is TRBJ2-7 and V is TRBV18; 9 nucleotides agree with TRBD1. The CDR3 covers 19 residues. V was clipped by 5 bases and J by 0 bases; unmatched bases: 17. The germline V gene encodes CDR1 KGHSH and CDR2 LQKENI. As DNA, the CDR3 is TGTGCCAGCTCAACTATGACCGGGACAGGGACCCAACGCTCCTACGAGCAGTACTTC. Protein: CASSTMTGTGTQRSYEQYF. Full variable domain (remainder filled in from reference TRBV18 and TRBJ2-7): NAGVMQNPRHLVRRRGQEARLRCSPMKGHSHVYWYRQLPEEGLKFMVYLQKENIIDESGMPKERFSAEFPKEGPSILRIQQVVRGDSAAYFCASSTMTGTGTQRSYEQYFGPGTRLTVT.

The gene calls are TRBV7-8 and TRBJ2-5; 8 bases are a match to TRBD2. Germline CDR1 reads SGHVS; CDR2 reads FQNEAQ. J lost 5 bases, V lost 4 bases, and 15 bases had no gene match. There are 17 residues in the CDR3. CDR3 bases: TGTGCCAGCAGCTCTATTCTCAGGATAGCGGGATGGGAGACCCAGTACTTC. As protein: CASSSILRIAGWETQYF.

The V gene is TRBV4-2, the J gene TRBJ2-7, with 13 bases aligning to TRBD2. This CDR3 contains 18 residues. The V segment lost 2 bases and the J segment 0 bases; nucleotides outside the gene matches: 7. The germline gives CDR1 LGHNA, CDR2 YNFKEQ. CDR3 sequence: CASSQFLGLAGSSYEQYF. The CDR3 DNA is TGTGCCAGCAGCCAATTCTTGGGACTAGCGGGGAGCTCCTACGAGCAGTACTTC.

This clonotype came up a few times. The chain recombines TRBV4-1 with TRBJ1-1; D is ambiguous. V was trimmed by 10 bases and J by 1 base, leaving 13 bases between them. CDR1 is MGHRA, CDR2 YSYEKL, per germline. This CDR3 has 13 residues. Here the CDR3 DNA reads TGCGCCACCCGGCTACAGAGGAACACTGAAGCTTTCTTT. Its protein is CATRLQRNTEAFF.

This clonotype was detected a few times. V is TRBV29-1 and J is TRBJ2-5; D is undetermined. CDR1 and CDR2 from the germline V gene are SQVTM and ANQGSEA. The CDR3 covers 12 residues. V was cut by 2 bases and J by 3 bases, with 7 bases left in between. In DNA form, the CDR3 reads TGCAGCGTTGAACGGGTTAAAGAGACCCAGTACTTC. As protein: CSVERVKETQYF. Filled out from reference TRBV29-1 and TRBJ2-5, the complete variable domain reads SAVISQKPSRDICQRGTSLTIQCQVDSQVTMMFWYRQQPGQSLTLIATANQGSEATYESGFVIDKFPISRPNLTFSTLTVSNMSPEDSSIYLCSVERVKETQYFGPGTRLLVL.

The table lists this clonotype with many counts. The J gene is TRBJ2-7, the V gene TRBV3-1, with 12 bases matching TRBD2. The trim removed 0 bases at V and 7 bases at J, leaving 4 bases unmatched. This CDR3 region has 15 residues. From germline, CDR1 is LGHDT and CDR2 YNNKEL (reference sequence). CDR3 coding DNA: TGTGCCAGCAGCCAAGATCGGACTAGCGGGGCGGAGCAGTACTTC. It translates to CASSQDRTSGAEQYF.

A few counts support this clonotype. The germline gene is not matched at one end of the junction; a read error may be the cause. The CDR3: CCARAFSGGSYNEQFF. The CDR3 nucleotides read TGCTGTGCTAGAGCCTTTAGCGGGGGCTCCTACAATGAGCAGTTCTTC. The V and J genes are TRBV20-1 and TRBJ2-1; 9 bases fit TRBD2. Germline assignment: CDR1 DFQATT and CDR2 SNEGSKA (reference sequence). The CDR3 has 16 residues.

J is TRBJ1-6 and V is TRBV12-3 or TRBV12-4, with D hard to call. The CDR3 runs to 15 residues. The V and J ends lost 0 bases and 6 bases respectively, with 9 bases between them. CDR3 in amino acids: CASSLAGSPNSPLHF. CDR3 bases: TGTGCCAGCAGTTTAGCGGGCAGTCCTAATTCACCCCTCCACTTT.